This TCR beta chain was retrieved from a study of blood T cell repertoires in COVID-19. Study in general: There were acute and convalescent COVID-19 samples, and they came from the United States, Italy and Spain. Sources were T cells, B-cell-depleted T cells, or PBMCs; the material itself was cDNA or gDNA.

In germline, CDR1 is MRHNA, CDR2 SNTAGT. V shed 0 bases and J shed 5 bases, with 5 bases lying between them. This CDR3 region has 12 residues. In its sample, this clone was seen once. In the original processing: Reference gene primer amplification yielded estimated nucleated cell counts. Sequenced by immunoSEQ multiplex PCR; TCRdb stores in-frame clones only, minus some. V and J calls and clone size come straight from that table; D and trimming were deduced from the DNA. The top ten hold approximately 8% of the sample, which has 120,000 to 150,000 clones, roughly 85% seen once. This rearrangement joins TRBV6-4 to TRBJ2-7; D uncertain. The receptor was derived from a woman aged 60-70 years with COVID-19, enrolled during active disease. Sample: peripheral blood. The CDR3 loop is CASSDSRNEQYF. In DNA, the CDR3 is TGTGCCAGCAGTGACTCGAGGAACGAGCAGTACTTC.